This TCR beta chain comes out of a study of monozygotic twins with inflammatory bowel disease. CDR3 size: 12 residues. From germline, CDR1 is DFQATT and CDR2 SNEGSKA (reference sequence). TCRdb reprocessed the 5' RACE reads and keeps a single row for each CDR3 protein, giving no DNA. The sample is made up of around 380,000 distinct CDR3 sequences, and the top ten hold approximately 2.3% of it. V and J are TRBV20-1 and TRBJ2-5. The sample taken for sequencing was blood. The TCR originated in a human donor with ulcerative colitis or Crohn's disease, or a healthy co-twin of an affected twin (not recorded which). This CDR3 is CSARYLQETQYF.